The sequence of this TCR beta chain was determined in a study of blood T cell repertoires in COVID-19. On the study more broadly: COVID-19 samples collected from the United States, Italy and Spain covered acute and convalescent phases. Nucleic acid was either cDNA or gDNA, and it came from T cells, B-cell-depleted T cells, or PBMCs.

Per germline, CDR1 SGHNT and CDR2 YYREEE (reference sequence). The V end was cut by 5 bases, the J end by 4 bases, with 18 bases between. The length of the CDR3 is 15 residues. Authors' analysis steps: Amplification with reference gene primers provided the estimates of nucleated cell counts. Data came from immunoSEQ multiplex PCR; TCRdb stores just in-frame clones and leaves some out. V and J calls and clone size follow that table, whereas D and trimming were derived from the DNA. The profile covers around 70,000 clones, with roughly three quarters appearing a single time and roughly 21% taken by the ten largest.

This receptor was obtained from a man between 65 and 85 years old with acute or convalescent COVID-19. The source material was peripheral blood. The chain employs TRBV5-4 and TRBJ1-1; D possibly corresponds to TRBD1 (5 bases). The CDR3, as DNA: TGTGCCAGCAGTGGAGGGGCGGGGGTTGGCACTGAAGCTTTCTTT. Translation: CASSGGAGVGTEAFF.